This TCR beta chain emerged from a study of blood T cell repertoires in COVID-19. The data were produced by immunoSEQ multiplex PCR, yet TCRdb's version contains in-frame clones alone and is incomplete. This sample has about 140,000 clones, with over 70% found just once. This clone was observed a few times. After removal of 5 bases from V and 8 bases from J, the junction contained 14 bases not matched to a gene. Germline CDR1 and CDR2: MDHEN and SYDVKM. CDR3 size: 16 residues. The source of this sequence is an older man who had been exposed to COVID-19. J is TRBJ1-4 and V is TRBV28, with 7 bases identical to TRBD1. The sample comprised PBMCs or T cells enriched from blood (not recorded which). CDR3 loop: CASSTGTALDFEKLFF. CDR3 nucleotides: TGTGCCAGCAGTACGGGGACAGCCCTCGACTTCGAAAAACTGTTTTTT.